This TCR beta chain came from a study of blood T cell repertoires in COVID-19. Whole-study context: The samples span acute and convalescent COVID-19 from the United States, Italy and Spain. The cDNA or gDNA used as material had been derived from T cells, B-cell-depleted T cells, or PBMCs.

As processed by the authors: Using reference gene primer amplification, nucleated cell counts were estimated. The repertoire was sequenced with immunoSEQ multiplex PCR; TCRdb's copy has only in-frame clones and lacks some. V and J calls and clone size are those listed in that table; D and trimming were worked out from the DNA. This table has a few hundred thousand clones, roughly nine tenths appearing once. Losses at the gene ends were 5 bases for V and 3 bases for J; bases not matched to a gene: 8. The CDR3 sequence is 15 residues long. Germline V gives CDR1 LNHDA, CDR2 SQIVND (reference sequence). The chain has TRBV19 and TRBJ2-3; 7 nucleotides match TRBD2. Sequences were obtained from peripheral blood. This clonotype was obtained from a young man with active or convalescent COVID-19. The CDR3 sequence: CASSPGLEVTDTQYF. The CDR3 DNA follows: TGTGCCAGTAGTCCCGGACTAGAAGTTACAGATACGCAGTATTTT.